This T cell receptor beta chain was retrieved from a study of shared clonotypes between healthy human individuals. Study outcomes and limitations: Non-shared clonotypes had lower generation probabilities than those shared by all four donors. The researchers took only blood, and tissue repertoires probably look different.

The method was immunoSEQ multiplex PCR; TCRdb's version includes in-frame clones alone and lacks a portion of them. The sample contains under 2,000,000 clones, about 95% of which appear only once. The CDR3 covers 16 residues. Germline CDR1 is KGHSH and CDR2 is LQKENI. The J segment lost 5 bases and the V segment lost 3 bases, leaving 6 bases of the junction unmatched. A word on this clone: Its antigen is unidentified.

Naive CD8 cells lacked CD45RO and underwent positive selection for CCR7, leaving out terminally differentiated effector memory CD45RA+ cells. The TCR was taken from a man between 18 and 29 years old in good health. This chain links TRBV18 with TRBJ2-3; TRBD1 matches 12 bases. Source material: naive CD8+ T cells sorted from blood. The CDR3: CASSPGQGALVDTQYF. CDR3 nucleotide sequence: TGTGCCAGCTCACCGGGACAGGGGGCATTGGTAGATACGCAGTATTTT.